There are a few counts of the clone carrying this T cell receptor (beta chain). The antigen remains undetermined. Vbeta (60) and Jbeta (13) primers were used in the PCR. The method was immunoSEQ multiplex PCR; TCRdb's version includes in-frame clones alone and lacks a portion of them. The table has about 160,000 clones, around 76% seen once. This record comes from a study of cytomegalovirus exposure and HLA in healthy donors. Findings and caveats of the study: Published work reported that the classifier diagnosed cytomegalovirus status with high specificity and sensitivity. In a later analysis, around 18,000 TCR beta sequences were associated with HLA alleles at 0.05 false discovery rate. Several of the most significant clusters were apparently associated with common viral pathogens in a later analysis.

Sequencing input: PBMCs. The TCR comes from a girl between 10 and 17 years old in good health and CMV-seropositive.

CDR3 sequence reads: CASSFPGLYGYTF. In DNA form, the CDR3 reads TGTGCCAGCAGCTTTCCGGGACTCTATGGCTACACCTTC. The chain recombines TRBV7-9 with TRBJ1-2; TRBD1 is a possible D gene (5 bases). Germline CDR1 reads SEHNR; CDR2 reads FQNEAQ (reference sequence). This CDR3 contains 13 residues. Trimming shortened V by 3 bases and J by 4 bases, and 9 bases separated the two germline ends. Full variable domain (outside the CDR3, taken from reference TRBV7-9 and TRBJ1-2): DTGVSQNPRHKITKRGQNVTFRCDPISEHNRLYWYRQTLGQGPEFLTYFQNEAQLEKSRLLSDRFSAERPKGSFSTLEIQRTEQGDSAMYLCASSFPGLYGYTFGSGTRLTVV.